The 10 T cell receptor beta chains reported below all come from one sample, sequenced in a study of graft-versus-host responses after intestinal transplantation. Time point here: postoperative day 105 after intestinal transplantation (dayNNNN = postoperative day). Clones were read by immunoSEQ multiplex PCR, and TCRdb kept only the in-frame ones, dropping some. The sample has roughly 11,000 clones; approximately 90% are singletons. The sample here was PBMCs, taken 105 days after intestinal transplantation. The receptors here all came from a human patient who received an intestinal transplant, so some T cells may come from the graft donor.

The genes are TRBV9 and TRBJ1-6, with D possibly matching TRBD1 (6 bases). V lost 4 bases to trimming and J lost 4 bases, with 15 bases between them. This CDR3 contains 16 residues. Per germline, CDR1 SGDLS and CDR2 YYNGEE. The CDR3 reads CASSSSDRRYNSPLHF. In DNA, the CDR3 is TGTGCCAGCAGCTCCAGCGACAGGCGGTATAATTCACCCCTCCACTTT. The full variable domain, its missing parts supplied by reference TRBV9 and TRBJ1-6, is DSGVTQTPKHLITATGQRVTLRCSPRSGDLSVYWYQQSLDQGLQFLIQYYNGEERAKGNILERFSAQQFPDLHSELNLSSLELGDSALYFCASSSSDRRYNSPLHFGNGTRLTVT.

This clone appeared once. The junction shows a germline mismatch at one end, possibly a read error. The chain carries TRBV10-3 and TRBJ2-3, with D perhaps TRBD1 (6 bases). Germline loops: CDR1 ENHRY, CDR2 SYGVKD. There are 14 residues in the CDR3. CDR3 in amino acids: CAISWTASTDTRYF. The CDR3 DNA is TGTGCCATCAGTTGGACAGCTAGCACAGATACGCGGTATTTT.

This clone has only a few counts. The chain recombines TRBV18 with TRBJ2-4; TRBD2 matches 9 bases. The CDR3 loop spans 20 amino acids. The ends lost 1 base at V and 3 bases at J; junction bases unmatched: 16. From germline, CDR1 is KGHSH and CDR2 LQKENI. The CDR3 region is CASSPRYPLAGGLRKNIQYF. The CDR3, as DNA: TGTGCCAGCTCACCACGATATCCACTTGCGGGGGGGCTCCGCAAAAACATTCAGTACTTC.

The rearrangement links TRBV5-1 to TRBJ1-5; D call uncertain. Germline CDR1 is SGHRS and CDR2 is YFSETQ. The CDR3 totals 13 residues. V gave up 0 bases and J gave up 4 bases, with 5 bases separating them. The CDR3 DNA follows: TGCGCCAGCAGCTTGGGCACAAATCAGCCCCAGCATTTT. It is translated as CASSLGTNQPQHF.

V gene TRBV5-1 combines with J gene TRBJ2-2; 10 bases line up with TRBD2. CDR3 length: 15 residues. V lost 0 bases to trimming and J lost 4 bases; unmatched junction nucleotides: 0. CDR1 SGHRS and CDR2 YFSETQ come from the germline V gene. The CDR3 DNA reads TGCGCCAGCAGCTTGGGACTAGCGGGCACCGGGGAGCTGTTTTTT. This sequence encodes CASSLGLAGTGELFF.

This chain connects TRBV5-1 to TRBJ2-1; TRBD2 is a possible D gene (5 bases). The CDR3 spans 17 residues. CDR1 and CDR2 (germline): SGHRS, YFSETQ. V lost 4 bases to trimming and J lost 9 bases, with 26 bases between them. CDR3 sequence (DNA): TGCGCCAGCAGCGCAAGTGGCCAACTAGGTCGGTTAAGTGAGCAGTTCTTC. Translation gives CASSASGQLGRLSEQFF.

The chain uses TRBV30 and TRBJ1-2, with D unresolved. The germline V gene has CDR1 GTSNPN and CDR2 SVGIG (reference sequence). The CDR3 is made up of 16 amino acids. V was pared by 4 bases and J by 4 bases, with 22 bases between. CDR3 residues: CAWTLQSYRKTYGYTF. CDR3 bases: TGTGCCTGGACATTACAGAGTTATAGAAAGACCTATGGCTACACCTTC.

This clone was detected a few times. The chain has TRBV11-3 and TRBJ2-2, with TRBD1 identical over 11 bases. Germline CDR1 is SGHNT and CDR2 is YENEEA. J was trimmed by 6 bases and V by 4 bases; bases with no gene match: 1. The CDR3 is made up of 14 amino acids. CDR3 nucleotide sequence: TGTGCCAGCAGCTGGGGACAGGGGGCCGGGGAGCTGTTTTTT. It is translated as CASSWGQGAGELFF.

The CDR3 DNA follows: TGTGCCAGCTCACGGCGGGCGCAGGACGAGCAGTACTTC. It codes for CASSRRAQDEQYF. The gene calls are TRBV18 and TRBJ2-7; tentatively, D is TRBD2 (5 bases). The CDR3 sequence is 13 residues long. The germline CDR1 and CDR2 sequences are KGHSH and LQKENI. Trimming left V 4 bases short and J 5 bases short, with 12 bases between.

The chain combines TRBV27 with TRBJ1-1, with a weak D call TRBD1 (5 bases). This CDR3 has 14 residues. From germline, CDR1 is MNHEY and CDR2 SMNVEV (reference sequence). Trimming cost V 0 bases and J 5 bases, with 10 bases left between them. The CDR3 reads CASSLSGDPTEAFF. The CDR3 DNA is TGTGCCAGCAGTTTATCAGGGGATCCAACTGAAGCTTTCTTT.